The 10 T cell receptor beta chains reported below all come from one sample, sequenced in a study of OX40 agonist ivuxolimab in advanced cancers. Clones were read by immunoSEQ multiplex PCR, and TCRdb kept only the in-frame ones, dropping some. The sample has tens of thousands of clones, roughly 85% seen once; the top ten hold approximately 15%. Sequences were derived from CD4+ or CD8+ T cells sorted from blood, sampled in a trial of the OX40 agonist ivuxolimab. These receptors originate from an adult with an advanced solid tumor such as melanoma, head and neck, liver or kidney cancer.

This chain uses TRBV5-4 with TRBJ1-2, with a tentative D call TRBD1 (6 bases). The V gene's germline CDR1 is SGHNT and CDR2 YYREEE (reference sequence). The length of the CDR3 is 14 residues. Trimming stripped 3 bases from V and 4 bases from J, with 13 bases between. DNA for the CDR3: TGTGCCAGCAGCTCGGGCCGGGGGCTCTATGGCTACACCTTC. This gives the protein CASSSGRGLYGYTF.

V is TRBV7-9 and J is TRBJ1-2; D not certain. Trimming took 4 bases from V and 2 from J, leaving 8 bases between them. Germline-derived CDR1 and CDR2 are SEHNR and FQNEAQ (reference sequence). The length of the CDR3 is 13 residues. CDR3: CASSSLQNYGYTF. DNA for the CDR3: TGTGCCAGCAGCTCCCTTCAAAACTATGGCTACACCTTC.

The chain combines TRBV6-5 with TRBJ2-1; 8 positions agree with TRBD2. The ends lost 5 bases at V and 0 bases at J; junction bases unmatched: 3. Germline values: CDR1 MNHEY, CDR2 SVGAGI. The CDR3 contains 15 residues. CDR3 in DNA: TGTGCCAGCAGTCCCACTAGCGGCTCCTACAATGAGCAGTTCTTC. This codes for CASSPTSGSYNEQFF.

The V call is TRBV6-1, the J call TRBJ2-1, with D unresolved. Germline V gene lookup returns CDR1 MNHNS and CDR2 SASEGT. There are 9 residues in the CDR3. Trimming removed 10 bases from V and 6 bases from J, with 4 bases in between. CDR3 protein: CATFNEQFF. For the CDR3, the DNA is TGTGCCACCTTCAATGAGCAGTTCTTC.

This rearrangement joins TRBV5-1 to TRBJ2-7, with 12 nucleotides matching TRBD2. Germline lookup yields CDR1 SGHRS and CDR2 YFSETQ. The ends lost 0 bases at V and 5 bases at J; junction bases unmatched: 6. This CDR3 contains 16 residues. The CDR3 coding sequence is TGCGCCAGCAGCTTGGCCAGGCTAGCGGGGGGGGACGAGCAGTACTTC. This gives the protein CASSLARLAGGDEQYF. The variable domain in full, with the rest retrieved from reference TRBV5-1 and TRBJ2-7, is KAGVTQTPRYLIKTRGQQVTLSCSPISGHRSVSWYQQTPGQGLQFLFEYFSETQRNKGNFPGRFSGRQFSNSRSEMNVSTLELGDSALYLCASSLARLAGGDEQYFGPGTRLTVT.

The chain uses TRBV25-1 and TRBJ1-2; D not certain. Germline V lookup: CDR1 MGHDK, CDR2 SYGVNS. There are 16 residues in the CDR3. V dropped 1 base and J dropped 4 bases, with 16 bases sitting between them. For the CDR3, the DNA is TGTGCCAGCAGTGAATTCATTGGGCAGGCGTTCTATGGCTACACCTTC. This gives the protein CASSEFIGQAFYGYTF.

The chain carries TRBV5-4 and TRBJ1-1; perhaps TRBD1 as D (5 bases). V was shortened by 4 bases and J by 3 bases, with 10 bases between the two germline ends. Germline values: CDR1 SGHNT, CDR2 YYREEE (reference sequence). The CDR3 spans 13 residues. The CDR3 coding sequence is TGTGCCAGCAGCCATCCGGGGGACACTGAAGCTTTCTTT. Protein: CASSHPGDTEAFF.

Concerning this clone itself: One end of the junction does not line up with germline, which may come from a read error. V gene TRBV11-2 combines with J gene TRBJ2-7, with 10 nucleotides matching TRBD2. Germline CDR1 SGHAT, CDR2 FQNNGV. The CDR3 totals 16 residues. The CDR3 DNA follows: TGTGCCAGCACCTTAGAGGCTAGCGGGAGCACCTACGAGCAGTACTTC. Translating gives CASTLEASGSTYEQYF.

The chain employs TRBV7-3 and TRBJ2-5; D is possibly TRBD2 (6 bases). Germline V CDR1 and CDR2: SGHTA, FQGTGA. Trimming stripped 1 base from V and 5 bases from J, with 8 bases between. CDR3 length equals 13 residues. DNA for the CDR3: TGTGCCAGCAGCTTAAGCGGGGTGGAGACCCAGTACTTC. Translated: CASSLSGVETQYF.

The V and J genes are TRBV5-4 and TRBJ1-2; maybe TRBD1 (6 bases). Trimming took 5 bases from V and 10 from J, leaving 15 bases between them. The CDR3 runs to 12 residues. Germline values: CDR1 SGHNT, CDR2 YYREEE (reference sequence). CDR3 sequence: CASRRQVSDYTF. The CDR3 coding sequence is TGTGCCAGCAGAAGACAGGTATCAGACTACACCTTC.